This record covers a single T cell receptor (beta chain). What it binds is unknown. This sample stems from a study of OX40 agonist ivuxolimab in advanced cancers. Germline-derived CDR1 and CDR2 are MNHNS and SASEGT. Trimming removed 8 bases at V and 2 bases at J, with 16 bases between. The CDR3 sequence is 14 residues long. Assay used: immunoSEQ multiplex PCR; TCRdb lists only in-frame clones, some missing. The profile shows approximately 87,000 clones, approximately 92% of them singletons. Study-wide results and limits: Doses of 0.1 to 3.0 mg/kg were accompanied by clonal expansion of CD4+ and CD8+ blood T cells by week 6.

The sample here was CD4+ or CD8+ T cells sorted from blood, taken in a trial of the OX40 agonist ivuxolimab. The source of this sequence is an adult with an advanced solid tumor such as melanoma, head and neck, liver or kidney cancer. This chain joins TRBV6-1 and TRBJ2-7; no firm D call. The CDR3 sequence: CASDLPVEPYEQYF. The CDR3 DNA is TGTGCCAGCGATCTTCCGGTGGAGCCCTACGAGCAGTACTTC.